This T cell receptor beta chain was profiled in a study of cytomegalovirus exposure and HLA in healthy donors. Concerning this clone itself: Its antigen is unidentified.

CDR3 length: 16 amino acids. CDR1 is LNHDA and CDR2 is SQIVND in the germline V gene (reference sequence). Trimming took 1 base from V and 4 from J; bases not matched to a gene: 5. Study results and limitations: For most TCR beta V segments, an earlier analysis put the productive rate at about 90% or about 30% of the time.

The PCR used 60 Vbeta and 13 Jbeta primers. Using immunoSEQ multiplex PCR, the repertoire was profiled, and TCRdb retains in-frame clones only, with some absent. In the table there are around 78,000 clones, 60% to 70% of which are singletons. The chain couples TRBV19 to TRBJ2-5; the match to TRBD2 covers 11 bases. The origin of this receptor is a man aged 30 to 39 in good health and CMV-seropositive. The sample was PBMCs. The CDR3 DNA follows: TGTGCCAGTAGTATAGTAGCGGGAGGGTGGGGAGAGACCCAGTACTTC. It specifies CASSIVAGGWGETQYF. Full variable domain (outside the CDR3, taken from reference TRBV19 and TRBJ2-5): DGGITQSPKYLFRKEGQNVTLSCEQNLNHDAMYWYRQDPGQGLRLIYYSQIVNDFQKGDIAEGYSVSREKKESFPLTVTSAQKNPTAFYLCASSIVAGGWGETQYFGPGTRLLVL.